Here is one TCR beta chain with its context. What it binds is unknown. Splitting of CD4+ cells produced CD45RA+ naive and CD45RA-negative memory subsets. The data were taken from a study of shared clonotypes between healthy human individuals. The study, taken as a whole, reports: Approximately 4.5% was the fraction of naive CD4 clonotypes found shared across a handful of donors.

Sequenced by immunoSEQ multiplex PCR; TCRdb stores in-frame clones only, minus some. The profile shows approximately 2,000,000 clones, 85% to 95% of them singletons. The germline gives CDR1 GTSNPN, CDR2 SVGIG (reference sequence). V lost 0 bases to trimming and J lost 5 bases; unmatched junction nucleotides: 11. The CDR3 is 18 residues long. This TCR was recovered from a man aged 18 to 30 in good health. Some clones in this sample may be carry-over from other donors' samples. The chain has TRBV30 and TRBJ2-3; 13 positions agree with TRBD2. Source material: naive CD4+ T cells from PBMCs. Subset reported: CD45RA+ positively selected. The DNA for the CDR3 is TGTGCCTGGAGTGTACTTAGGACTAGCGGGAGATGGGAAGATACGCAGTATTTT. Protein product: CAWSVLRTSGRWEDTQYF.